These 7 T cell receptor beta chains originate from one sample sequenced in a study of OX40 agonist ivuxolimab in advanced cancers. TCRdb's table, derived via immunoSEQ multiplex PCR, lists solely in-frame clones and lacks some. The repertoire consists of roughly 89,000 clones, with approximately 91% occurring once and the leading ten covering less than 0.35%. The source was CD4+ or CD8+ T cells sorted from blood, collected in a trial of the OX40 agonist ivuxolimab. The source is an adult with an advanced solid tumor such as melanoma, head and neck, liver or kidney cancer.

The CDR3 nucleotides are TGTGCCAGCAGCCCAGGGACAGGGCGATCGGGCACTGAAGCTTTCTTT. Its translation: CASSPGTGRSGTEAFF. V and J are TRBV14 and TRBJ1-1; 9 nucleotides line up with TRBD1. CDR3 length: 16 amino acids. The germline V gene encodes CDR1 SGHDN and CDR2 FVKESK. The J segment lost 4 bases and the V segment lost 4 bases, leaving 10 bases of the junction unmatched.

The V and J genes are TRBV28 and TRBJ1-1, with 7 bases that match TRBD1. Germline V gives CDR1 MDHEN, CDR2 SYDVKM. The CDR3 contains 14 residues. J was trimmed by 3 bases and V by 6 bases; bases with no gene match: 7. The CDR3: CASRPDRVYTEAFF. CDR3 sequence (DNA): TGTGCCAGCAGACCAGACAGGGTGTACACTGAAGCTTTCTTT. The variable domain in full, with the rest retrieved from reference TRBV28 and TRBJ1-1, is DVKVTQSSRYLVKRTGEKVFLECVQDMDHENMFWYRQDPGLGLRLIYFSYDVKMKEKGDIPEGYSVSREKKERFSLILESASTNQTSMYLCASRPDRVYTEAFFGQGTRLTVV.

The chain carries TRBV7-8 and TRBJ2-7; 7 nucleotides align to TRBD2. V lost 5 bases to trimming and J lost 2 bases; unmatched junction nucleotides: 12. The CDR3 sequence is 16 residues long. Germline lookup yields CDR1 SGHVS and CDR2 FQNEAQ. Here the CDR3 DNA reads TGTGCCAGCAGCCTAATGAGGAGGGCGGGGGCCTACGAGCAGTACTTC. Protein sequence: CASSLMRRAGAYEQYF.

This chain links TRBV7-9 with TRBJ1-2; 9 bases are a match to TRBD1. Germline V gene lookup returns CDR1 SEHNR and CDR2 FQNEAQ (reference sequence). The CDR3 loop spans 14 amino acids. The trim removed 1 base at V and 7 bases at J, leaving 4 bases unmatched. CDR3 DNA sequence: TGTGCCAGCAGCTTAGTCGGGACAGGGTTTGGCTACACCTTC. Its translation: CASSLVGTGFGYTF. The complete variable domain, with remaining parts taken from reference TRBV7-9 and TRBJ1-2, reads DTGVSQNPRHKITKRGQNVTFRCDPISEHNRLYWYRQTLGQGPEFLTYFQNEAQLEKSRLLSDRFSAERPKGSFSTLEIQRTEQGDSAMYLCASSLVGTGFGYTFGSGTRLTVV.

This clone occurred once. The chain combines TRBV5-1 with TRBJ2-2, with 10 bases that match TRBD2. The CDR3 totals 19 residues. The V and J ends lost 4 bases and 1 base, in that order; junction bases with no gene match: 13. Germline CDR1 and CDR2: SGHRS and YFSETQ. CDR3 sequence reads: CASSPGASGSRGNTGELFF. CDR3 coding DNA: TGCGCCAGCAGCCCAGGGGCTAGCGGGAGCCGGGGGAACACCGGGGAGCTGTTTTTT.

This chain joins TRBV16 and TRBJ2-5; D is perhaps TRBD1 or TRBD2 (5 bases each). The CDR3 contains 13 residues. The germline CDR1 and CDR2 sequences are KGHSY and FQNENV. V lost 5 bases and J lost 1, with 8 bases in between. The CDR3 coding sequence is TGTGCCAGCAGCAAAGGGACCCAAGAGACCCAGTACTTC. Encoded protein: CASSKGTQETQYF.

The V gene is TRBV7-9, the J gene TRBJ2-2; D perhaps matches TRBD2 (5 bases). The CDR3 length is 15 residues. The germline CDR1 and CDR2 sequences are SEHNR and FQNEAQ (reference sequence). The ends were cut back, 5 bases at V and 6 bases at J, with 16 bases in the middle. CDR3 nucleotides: TGTGCCAGCAGCGACAAAATACTAGGCGCCGGGGAGCTGTTTTTT. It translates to CASSDKILGAGELFF.